These 30 T cell receptor beta chains were sequenced from one sample in a study of T cells after yellow fever vaccination. A single record per CDR3 protein comes from TCRdb applying MiXCR to the 5' RACE reads. Among roughly 250,000 distinct CDR3 sequences listed, 10% to 15% were seen once. Source: CD4+ T cells sorted from PBMCs, taken 45 days after the yellow fever booster vaccination. The receptors originated from a man in his thirties or forties who received the YFV17D yellow fever vaccine.

This clonotype was picked up a small number of times. This chain links TRBV6-2 or TRBV6-3 with TRBJ1-6; D is undetermined. Trimming shortened V by 0 bases and J by 7 bases, and 7 bases separated the two germline ends. Germline V CDR1 and CDR2: MNHEY, SVGEGT. The CDR3 length is 14 residues. The CDR3 here is CASSYSLSNSPLHF. CDR3 DNA sequence: TGTGCCAGCAGTTACTCCCTGAGCAATTCACCCCTCCACTTT.

CDR3 sequence reads: CASSQDIGFGREVFF. The CDR3 DNA sequence: TGCGCCAGCAGCCAAGACATCGGGTTCGGAAGAGAGGTGTTTTTT. The V and J genes are TRBV4-3 and TRBJ1-4, with D unclear. Germline CDR1 is LGHNA and CDR2 is YSLEER. The CDR3 spans 15 residues. Between the trimmed V and J ends, which lost 0 bases and 15 bases, there was a span of 20 bases.

The table lists this clonotype with a few counts. The chain couples TRBV20-1 to TRBJ2-2, with TRBD2 identical over 10 bases. V was clipped by 3 bases and J by 6 bases; unmatched bases: 10. The V gene's germline CDR1 is DFQATT and CDR2 SNEGSKA (reference sequence). The CDR3 sequence is 16 residues long. CDR3 in amino acids: CSASPSGSFIAGELFF. As DNA, the CDR3 is TGCAGTGCTAGTCCTAGCGGGAGTTTTATTGCCGGGGAGCTGTTTTTT.

The chain uses TRBV5-1 and TRBJ2-1, with D possibly being TRBD2 (6 bases). This CDR3 spans 14 amino acids. Germline V gene data show CDR1 as SGHRS and CDR2 as YFSETQ. V lost 4 bases, J lost 6 bases, and 14 bases lay in between. The CDR3 DNA follows: TGCGCCAGCAGCATCGGGACTGGGGGCAATGAGCAGTTCTTC. Translating it yields CASSIGTGGNEQFF.

This clonotype has only a few counts. The chain carries TRBV20-1 and TRBJ2-2; 8 bases agree with TRBD2. V dropped 3 bases and J dropped 4; count of bases not matched to a gene: 4. Germline V gene sequence: CDR1 DFQATT, CDR2 SNEGSKA (reference sequence). The CDR3 totals 14 residues. The CDR3 protein is CSARGLVATGELFF. CDR3 bases: TGCAGTGCTAGGGGACTAGTTGCCACCGGGGAGCTGTTTTTT.

This clonotype occurred a few times. The rearrangement links TRBV24-1 to TRBJ2-5; 9 bases agree with TRBD1. J lost 2 bases, V lost 4 bases, and 7 bases had no gene match. CDR1 is KGHDR and CDR2 is SFDVKD in the germline V gene. The CDR3 extends over 16 amino acids. CDR3 in DNA: TGTGCCACCAGTGAGCCCGGGACAGGGAGGCAAGAGACCCAGTACTTC. Translation: CATSEPGTGRQETQYF.

In this sample, this clonotype turned up a few times. The V gene is TRBV6-5, the J gene TRBJ2-7, with D uncertain. The CDR3 has 14 residues. CDR1 MNHEY and CDR2 SVGAGI come from the germline V gene. The germline V and J ends were trimmed by 3 bases and 3 bases, with 12 bases remaining between them. CDR3 sequence (DNA): TGTGCCAGCAGTTATAGGCGTTCTGGCTACGAGCAGTACTTC. As protein: CASSYRRSGYEQYF.

The sample holds a few counts of this clonotype. The rearrangement links TRBV7-9 to TRBJ2-5, with D hard to call. Germline values: CDR1 SEHNR, CDR2 FQNEAQ (reference sequence). Trimming removed 0 bases at V and 1 base at J, with 6 bases between. CDR3 length: 14 amino acids. The CDR3 loop reads CASSLAVIQETQYF. The CDR3 coding sequence is TGTGCCAGCAGCTTAGCGGTTATCCAAGAGACCCAGTACTTC. Filled out from reference TRBV7-9 and TRBJ2-5, the complete variable domain reads DTGVSQNPRHKITKRGQNVTFRCDPISEHNRLYWYRQTLGQGPEFLTYFQNEAQLEKSRLLSDRFSAERPKGSFSTLEIQRTEQGDSAMYLCASSLAVIQETQYFGPGTRLLVL.

This clonotype has a single count. V gene TRBV12-3 or TRBV12-4 combines with J gene TRBJ2-1; D perhaps matches TRBD1 (5 bases). The CDR3 runs 12 residues. Trimming pared 5 bases from V and 5 bases from J, leaving 7 bases between. The CDR3 is CASSTTDNEQFF. CDR3 coding DNA: TGTGCCAGCAGTACGACAGACAATGAGCAGTTCTTC.

This clonotype was seen many times. The chain recombines TRBV7-2 with TRBJ1-2; the D gene is possibly TRBD1 (5 bases). Per germline, CDR1 SGHTA and CDR2 FQGNSA. Trimming stripped 5 bases from V and 2 bases from J, with 15 bases between. This CDR3 has 15 amino acids. DNA of the CDR3: TGTGCCAGCAGCCCTCCCCAGGGTCGGAACTATGGCTACACCTTC. Protein sequence: CASSPPQGRNYGYTF.

This clonotype has more than one count but fewer than ten. The V call is TRBV15, the J call TRBJ2-7; the D gene could be TRBD1 or TRBD2 (5 bases each). Trimming pared 3 bases from V and 9 bases from J, leaving 21 bases between. Germline CDR1 LNHNV, CDR2 YYDKDF (reference sequence). The CDR3 is 15 amino acids. The CDR3 here is CATSSAGLGAFVQYF. The CDR3 DNA is TGTGCCACCAGCAGTGCAGGCCTCGGGGCTTTTGTGCAGTACTTC.

The chain has TRBV2 and TRBJ2-1; TRBD2 matches at 10 bases. Per germline, CDR1 SNHLY and CDR2 FYNNEI. CDR3 length equals 18 residues. The trim removed 6 bases at V and 0 bases at J, leaving 11 bases unmatched. Written as DNA, the CDR3 is TGTGCCAGCAGGTTAGCGGGAGGATCCTGGCTCTCCTACAATGAGCAGTTCTTC. It is translated as CASRLAGGSWLSYNEQFF.

This clonotype showed up just a few times. V usage is TRBV19 and J usage is TRBJ1-1; D is perhaps TRBD1 (6 bases). Per germline, CDR1 LNHDA and CDR2 SQIVND (reference sequence). The CDR3 sequence is 15 residues long. The ends were cut back, 6 bases at V and 4 bases at J, with 18 bases in the middle. CDR3 sequence (DNA): TGTGCCAGTAGAAATCCTTGGGGGCAGCTCACTGAAGCTTTCTTT. It encodes CASRNPWGQLTEAFF.

This clonotype was detected only a few times. This chain joins TRBV5-1 and TRBJ2-1; D possibly corresponds to TRBD2 (6 bases). The CDR3 extends over 13 amino acids. Germline loops: CDR1 SGHRS, CDR2 YFSETQ. The CDR3, as DNA: TGCCCCTATCTCGCGGGGTTCTACAATGAGCAGTTCTTC. Encoded protein: CPYLAGFYNEQFF.

The chain links TRBV30 to TRBJ2-1, with TRBD2 identical over 11 bases. Germline loops: CDR1 GTSNPN, CDR2 SVGIG (reference sequence). There are 15 residues in the CDR3. V trimming: 0 bases; J trimming: 8 bases; junction bases outside the gene matches: 6. As DNA, the CDR3 is TGTGCCTGGAGTGTAGGTAGCGGGAGGGTTGATGAGCAGTTCTTC. Its protein product is CAWSVGSGRVDEQFF.

This sequence joins TRBV29-1 and TRBJ2-3, with D uncertain. Germline V gene data show CDR1 as SQVTM and CDR2 as ANQGSEA. The CDR3 spans 12 residues. Trimming removed 3 bases at V and 6 bases at J, with 10 bases between. This chain's CDR3 is CSVDAGLDTQYF. CDR3 sequence (DNA): TGCAGCGTTGACGCTGGGCTGGATACGCAGTATTTT.

The rearrangement uses TRBV5-1 and TRBJ2-6; D is ambiguous. The CDR3 totals 15 residues. CDR1 is SGHRS and CDR2 is YFSETQ in the germline V gene. Trimming stripped 2 bases from V and 4 bases from J, with 10 bases between. As DNA, the CDR3 is TGCGCCAGCAGCTTTGGACCTACGGGGGCCAACGTCCTGACTTTC. Residues: CASSFGPTGANVLTF.

This clonotype turned up a few times. The chain couples TRBV2 to TRBJ2-5, with 7 bases that match TRBD1. Germline-derived CDR1 and CDR2 are SNHLY and FYNNEI. The CDR3 sequence is 14 residues long. V was clipped by 5 bases and J by 1 base; unmatched bases: 4. CDR3 residues: CASSRQGPQETQYF. The DNA for the CDR3 is TGTGCCAGCAGTCGACAGGGCCCCCAAGAGACCCAGTACTTC.

This clonotype was detected a few times. The V call is TRBV20-1, the J call TRBJ1-1, with a possible D match to TRBD1 (6 bases). The CDR3 is made up of 12 amino acids. Germline V gene sequence: CDR1 DFQATT, CDR2 SNEGSKA (reference sequence). Trimming shortened V by 5 bases and J by 7 bases, and 14 bases separated the two germline ends. This CDR3 is CSAVWGGHEAFF. The CDR3 region has the DNA TGCAGTGCTGTTTGGGGGGGGCATGAAGCTTTCTTT.

This clonotype was counted between two and nine times. The V call is TRBV12-1, the J call TRBJ2-1; TRBD2, as called in the table, went unchecked against the DNA. TRBV12-1 is listed as a pseudogene. The CDR3 consists of 17 residues. CDR3 DNA sequence: TGTGCCAGCAGCTTTGGTTCTAGCGGGAGGGATGGGGATGAGCAGTTCTTC. Translation: CASSFGSSGRDGDEQFF.

This clonotype has just a few counts. The CDR3: CASSYSKPGLASEQYF. In DNA form, the CDR3 reads TGTGCCAGCAGTTACTCCAAACCGGGACTCGCCAGCGAGCAGTACTTC. V and J are TRBV6-2 or TRBV6-3 and TRBJ2-7; D might be TRBD2 (6 bases). The CDR3 spans 16 residues. Germline loops: CDR1 MNHEY, CDR2 SVGEGT. V was shortened by 0 bases and J by 6 bases, with 18 bases between the two germline ends.

The rearrangement links TRBV4-3 to TRBJ2-7; tentatively, D is TRBD1 (6 bases). Germline V lookup: CDR1 LGHNA, CDR2 YSLEER. Trimming stripped 3 bases from V and 5 bases from J, with 17 bases between. The CDR3 covers 15 residues. CDR3 bases: TGCGCCAGCAGCCAGGATGCAGGGGTTGGGAACGAGCAGTACTTC. This sequence encodes CASSQDAGVGNEQYF.

This clonotype was recorded a few times. CDR3 protein: CGGQGERETQYF. The CDR3 bases are TGCGGCGGACAGGGGGAACGAGAGACCCAGTACTTC. The chain has TRBV20-1 and TRBJ2-5; TRBD1 agrees at 10 bases. Germline values: CDR1 DFQATT, CDR2 SNEGSKA (reference sequence). This CDR3 region has 12 residues.

The chain employs TRBV29-1 and TRBJ1-5; D not certain. CDR3 size: 12 residues. Germline assignment: CDR1 SQVTM and CDR2 ANQGSEA. With 6 bases removed from V and 4 bases from J, the gap between germline ends came to 10 bases. The CDR3 DNA reads as TGCAGCGTACGATTTGGGAATCAGCCCCAGCATTTT. Translation: CSVRFGNQPQHF.

The J gene is TRBJ2-1, the V gene TRBV4-3; 7 bases agree with TRBD1. Trimming cost V 2 bases and J 6 bases; bases outside gene matches: 7. The germline V gene has CDR1 LGHNA and CDR2 YSLEER. The CDR3 length is 15 residues. For the CDR3, the DNA is TGCGCCAGCAGCCAACCCCCCCGACAGGGCAATGAGCAGTTCTTC. Amino acids: CASSQPPRQGNEQFF.

The table lists this clonotype with many counts. The chain uses TRBV12-3 or TRBV12-4 and TRBJ2-3; 9 nucleotides align to TRBD2. Trimming at V came to 4 bases and at J to 5 bases, leaving 7 bases not matched to a gene. The CDR3 loop spans 15 amino acids. DNA of the CDR3: TGTGCCAGCAGTTGGTCTAGCGGGAATGTAGATACGCAGTATTTT. Translating gives CASSWSSGNVDTQYF.

In its sample, this clonotype was seen many times. The chain links TRBV4-3 to TRBJ2-2; the D gene is possibly TRBD1 (5 bases). The CDR3 spans 15 residues. The V and J ends lost 0 bases and 4 bases respectively, with 9 bases between them. Germline V gene data show CDR1 as LGHNA and CDR2 as YSLEER. CDR3 in amino acids: CASSQDIGATGELFF. CDR3 coding DNA: TGCGCCAGCAGCCAAGATATAGGGGCCACCGGGGAGCTGTTTTTT.

V usage is TRBV12-3 or TRBV12-4 and J usage is TRBJ2-3, with TRBD2 matching over 12 bases. V shed 6 bases, J shed 3 bases, and the junction held 4 bases outside the gene matches. The CDR3 is made up of 15 amino acids. The CDR3 loop reads CASSLAGGWTDTQYF. CDR3 nucleotides: TGTGCCAGCAGCCTAGCGGGAGGGTGGACAGATACGCAGTATTTT.

Here the CDR3 reads CASSLDHRGGGYTF. The CDR3, as DNA: TGCGCCAGCAGCTTGGACCACAGGGGAGGTGGCTACACCTTC. The rearrangement joins TRBV5-1 to TRBJ1-2; 7 bases are a match to TRBD1. V gave up 0 bases and J gave up 7 bases; unmatched junction bases: 6. The CDR3 sequence is 14 residues long. Germline CDR1 and CDR2: SGHRS and YFSETQ.

This clonotype was recorded many times. At one of its ends the junction is not consistent with the germline gene, which may arise from a read error. The chain links TRBV7-7 to TRBJ2-3; maybe TRBD1 (5 bases). Germline V gives CDR1 SSHAT, CDR2 FNYEAQ (reference sequence). The CDR3 runs to 13 residues. The CDR3, as DNA: TGTGCTAGCAGCCCGTTGGGGCCAGATACGCAGTATTTT. Residues: CASSPLGPDTQYF.